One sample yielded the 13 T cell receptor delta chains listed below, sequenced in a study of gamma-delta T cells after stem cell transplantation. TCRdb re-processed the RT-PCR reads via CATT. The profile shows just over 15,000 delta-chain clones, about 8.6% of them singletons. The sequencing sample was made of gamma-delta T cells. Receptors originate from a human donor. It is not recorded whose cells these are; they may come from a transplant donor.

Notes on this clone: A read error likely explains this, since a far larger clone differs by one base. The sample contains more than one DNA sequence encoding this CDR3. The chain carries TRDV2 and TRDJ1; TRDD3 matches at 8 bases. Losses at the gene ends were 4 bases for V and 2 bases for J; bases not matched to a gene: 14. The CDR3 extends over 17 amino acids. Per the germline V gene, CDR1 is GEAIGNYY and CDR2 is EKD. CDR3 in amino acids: CACERLGANRGTDKLIF. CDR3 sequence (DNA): TGTGCCTGTGAGAGACTGGGGGCGAACCGGGGTACCGATAAACTCATCTTT.

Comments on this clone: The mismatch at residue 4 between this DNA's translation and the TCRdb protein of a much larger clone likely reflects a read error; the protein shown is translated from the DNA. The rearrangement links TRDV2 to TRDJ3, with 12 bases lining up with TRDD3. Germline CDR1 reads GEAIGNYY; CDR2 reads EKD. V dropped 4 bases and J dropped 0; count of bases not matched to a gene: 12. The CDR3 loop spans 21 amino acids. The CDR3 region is CACETLTGGYKSSWDTRQMFF. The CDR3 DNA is TGTGCCTGTGAGACCCTTACTGGGGGATACAAGAGCTCCTGGGACACCCGACAGATGTTTTTC.

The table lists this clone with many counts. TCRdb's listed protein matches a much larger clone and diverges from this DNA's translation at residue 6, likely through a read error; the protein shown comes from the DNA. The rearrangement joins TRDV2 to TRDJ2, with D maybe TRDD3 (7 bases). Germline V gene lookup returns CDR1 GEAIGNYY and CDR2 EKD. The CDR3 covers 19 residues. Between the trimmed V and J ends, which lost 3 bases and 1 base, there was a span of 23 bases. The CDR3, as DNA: TGTGCCTGTGACCGCAGTCCTACCCGGGGGATGGATTTGACAGCACAACTCTTCTTT. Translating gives CACDRSPTRGMDLTAQLFF.

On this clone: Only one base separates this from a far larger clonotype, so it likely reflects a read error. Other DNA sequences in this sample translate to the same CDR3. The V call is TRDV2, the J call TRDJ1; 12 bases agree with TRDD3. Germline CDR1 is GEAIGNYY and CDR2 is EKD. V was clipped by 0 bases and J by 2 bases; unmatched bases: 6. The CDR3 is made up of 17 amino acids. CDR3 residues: CACDTLLGDTQTDKLIF. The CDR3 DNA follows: TGTGCCTGTGACACCTTGCTGGGGGATACGCAAACCGATAAACTCATCTTT.

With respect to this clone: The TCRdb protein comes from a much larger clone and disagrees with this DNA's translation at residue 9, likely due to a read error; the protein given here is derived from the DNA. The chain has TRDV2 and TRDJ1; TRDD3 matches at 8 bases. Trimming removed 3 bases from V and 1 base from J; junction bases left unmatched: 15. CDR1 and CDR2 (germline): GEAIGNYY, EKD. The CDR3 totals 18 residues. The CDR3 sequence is CACDSLLGVTRVTDKLIF. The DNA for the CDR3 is TGTGCCTGTGACTCATTACTGGGGGTTACGCGTGTCACCGATAAACTCATCTTT.

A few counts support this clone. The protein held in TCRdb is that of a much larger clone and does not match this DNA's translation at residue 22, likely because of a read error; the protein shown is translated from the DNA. For the CDR3, the DNA is TGTGCTCTCGGAGGCCCCCCCCTACTCTTTACCGAGTACTGGGGGATACGATACACCGATAAATTCATCTTT. Its protein is CALGGPPLLFTEYWGIRYTDKFIF. The J gene is TRDJ1, the V gene TRDV1, with 13 bases aligning to TRDD3. This CDR3 has 24 residues. Germline V gene data show CDR1 as TSWWSYY and CDR2 as QGS.

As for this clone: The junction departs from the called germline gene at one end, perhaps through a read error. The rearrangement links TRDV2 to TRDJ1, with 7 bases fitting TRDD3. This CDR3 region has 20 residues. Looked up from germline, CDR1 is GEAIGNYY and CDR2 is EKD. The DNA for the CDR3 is TGTGCCTGTCACACGTTACTGGTGGATACGCCGTTCGATGACTCCGATAAACTCATCTTT. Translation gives CACHTLLVDTPFDDSDKLIF.

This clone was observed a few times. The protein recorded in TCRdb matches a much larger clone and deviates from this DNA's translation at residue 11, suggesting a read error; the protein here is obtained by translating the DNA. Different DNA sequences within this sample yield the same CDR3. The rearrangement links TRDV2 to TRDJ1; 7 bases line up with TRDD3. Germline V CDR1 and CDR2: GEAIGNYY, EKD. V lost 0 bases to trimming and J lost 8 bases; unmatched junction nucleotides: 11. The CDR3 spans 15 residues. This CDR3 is CACDTAGGLGDKLIF. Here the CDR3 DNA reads TGTGCCTGTGACACCGCCGGGGGATTAGGGGACAAACTCATCTTT.

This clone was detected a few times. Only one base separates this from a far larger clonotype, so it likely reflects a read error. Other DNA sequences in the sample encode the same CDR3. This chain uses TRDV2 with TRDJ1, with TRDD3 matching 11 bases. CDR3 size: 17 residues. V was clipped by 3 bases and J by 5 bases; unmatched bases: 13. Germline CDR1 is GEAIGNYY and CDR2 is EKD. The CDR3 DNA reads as TGTGCCTGTGACTCTCTCATGGGGGATACGGTCACGGATAAACTCATCTTT. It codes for CACDSLMGDTVTDKLIF.

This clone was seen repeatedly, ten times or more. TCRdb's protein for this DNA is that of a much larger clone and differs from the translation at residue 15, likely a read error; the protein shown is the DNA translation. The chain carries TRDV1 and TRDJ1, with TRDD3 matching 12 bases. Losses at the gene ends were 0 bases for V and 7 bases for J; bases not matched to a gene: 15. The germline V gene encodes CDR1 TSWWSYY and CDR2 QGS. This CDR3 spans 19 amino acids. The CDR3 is CALGELEPPDWGIQGKLIF. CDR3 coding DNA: TGTGCTCTTGGGGAACTAGAGCCCCCCGACTGGGGGATACAGGGTAAACTCATCTTT.

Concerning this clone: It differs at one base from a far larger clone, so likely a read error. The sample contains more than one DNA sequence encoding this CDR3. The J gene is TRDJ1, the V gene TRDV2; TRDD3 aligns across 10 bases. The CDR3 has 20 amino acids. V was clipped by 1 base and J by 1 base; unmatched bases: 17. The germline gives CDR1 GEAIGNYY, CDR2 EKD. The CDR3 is CACDTGSLLGDTPGTDKLIF. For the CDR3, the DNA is TGTGCCTGTGACACGGGATCGTTATTGGGGGATACCCCGGGCACCGATAAACTCATCTTT.

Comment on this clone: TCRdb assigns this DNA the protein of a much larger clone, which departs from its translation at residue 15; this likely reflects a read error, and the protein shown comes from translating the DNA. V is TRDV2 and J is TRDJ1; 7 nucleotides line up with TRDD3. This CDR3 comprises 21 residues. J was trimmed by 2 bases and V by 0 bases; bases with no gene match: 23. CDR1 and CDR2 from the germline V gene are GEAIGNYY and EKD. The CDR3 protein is CACDTVRLTGELSGGTDKLIF. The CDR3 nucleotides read TGTGCCTGTGACACCGTCCGTTTAACTGGGGAACTCTCTGGGGGGACCGATAAACTCATCTTT.

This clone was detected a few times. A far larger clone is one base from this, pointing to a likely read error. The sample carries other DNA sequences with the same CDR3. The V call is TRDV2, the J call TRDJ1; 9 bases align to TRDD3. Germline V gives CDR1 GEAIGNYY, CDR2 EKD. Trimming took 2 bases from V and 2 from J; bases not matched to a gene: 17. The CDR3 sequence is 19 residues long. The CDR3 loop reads CACDKIYILGDSVTDKLIF. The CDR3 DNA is TGTGCCTGTGACAAGATCTACATACTGGGGGACTCGGTGACCGATAAACTCATCTTT.